The TCR beta chain described here comes from a study of a mutant IDH1 vaccine in newly diagnosed glioma. Whole-study context: Vaccination was launched 4-6 weeks after radiotherapy alone, or with temozolomide cycles. Patients were pretreated with radiotherapy, temozolomide, or both, mostly both.

Comment on this clone: No antigen is known for it.

V gave up 5 bases and J gave up 6 bases, with 11 bases separating them. CDR1 is SGHTA and CDR2 is FQGTGA in the germline V gene. This CDR3 has 12 residues. Regarding time point: week 35, safety follow-up. Vaccinated patients received 300 ug of mutant IDH1 20-mer peptide per dose, with topical imiquimod. Produced via immunoSEQ multiplex PCR; TCRdb's table is partial and in-frame only. The sample holds about 72,000 clones, roughly 80% seen once. The clonotype originates from a man between 18 and 29 years old with glioma. The chain uses TRBV7-3 and TRBJ2-7; D is possibly TRBD2 (6 bases). Sample: PBMCs, taken from a glioma patient whose treatment included an IDH1 peptide vaccine. CDR3 protein: CASSPGRGEQYF. CDR3 DNA: TGTGCCAGCAGCCCCGGGAGAGGCGAGCAGTACTTC. Variable domain in full (rest from reference TRBV7-3 and TRBJ2-7): GAGVSQTPSNKVTEKGKYVELRCDPISGHTALYWYRQSLGQGPEFLIYFQGTGAADDSGLPNDRFFAVRPEGSVSTLKIQRTERGDSAVYLCASSPGRGEQYFGPGTRLTVT.